This passage covers 31 T cell receptor beta chains from one sample sequenced in a study of blood T cells in healthy people across ages. A second PCR, run for about 7 to 12 cycles, used a sample-barcoded 5' primer plus a J-beta primer mix. TCRdb re-called the 5' RACE reads with MiXCR, one entry per CDR3 protein. The repertoire holds hundreds of thousands of distinct CDR3 sequences, with 55% to 70% as singletons. Sequencing input: blood. Every receptor here comes from a man between 25 and 39 years old in good health.

This rearrangement joins TRBV20-1 to TRBJ1-2; D remains ambiguous. CDR1 and CDR2 from the germline V gene are DFQATT and SNEGSKA (reference sequence). Trimming took 5 bases from V and 6 from J, leaving 19 bases between them. The CDR3 contains 14 residues. The CDR3 loop reads CSAPPDTLGNGYTF. CDR3 DNA sequence: TGCAGTGCTCCGCCCGACACCCTCGGGAATGGCTACACCTTC.

The chain carries TRBV24-1 and TRBJ2-5; D gene ambiguous. TRBJ2-7 explains the end of the DNA better; the J call may be wrong. The CDR3 length is 15 residues. Germline lookup yields CDR1 KGHDR and CDR2 SFDVKD. CDR3 sequence reads: CATSRTGYASTEQYF. CDR3 nucleotides: TGTGCCACCTCCCGGACGGGTTATGCTTCTACCGAGCAGTACTTC.

The CDR3 DNA reads TGTGCCAGCAGTTTAACGACAGCTCTGAATACGCAGTATTTT. It encodes CASSLTTALNTQYF. The chain joins TRBV6-6 to TRBJ2-3; the D gene is possibly TRBD1 (5 bases). V lost 4 bases and J lost 7, with 15 bases in between. The CDR3 spans 14 residues. Germline V gene data show CDR1 as MNHNY and CDR2 as SVGAGI (reference sequence).

This clonotype was detected only once. The rearrangement uses TRBV20-1 and TRBJ1-1, with D perhaps matching TRBD1 (5 bases). Trimming removed 3 bases from V and 1 base from J, with 15 bases in between. Per germline, CDR1 DFQATT and CDR2 SNEGSKA (reference sequence). CDR3 length: 15 residues. The CDR3 coding sequence is TGCAGTGCTAGGGGGATGGGACCGCGGAACACTGAAGCTTTCTTT. This codes for CSARGMGPRNTEAFF.

There are a few counts of this clonotype. The V call is TRBV29-1, the J call TRBJ1-1; D possibly corresponds to TRBD1 (6 bases). Between the trimmed V and J ends, which lost 7 bases and 8 bases, there was a span of 20 bases. Per germline, CDR1 SQVTM and CDR2 ANQGSEA. The CDR3 contains 13 residues. The CDR3 is CSARGGGGGEAFF. CDR3 bases: TGCAGCGCCAGAGGGGGGGGCGGAGGGGAAGCTTTCTTT.

This chain links TRBV12-3 or TRBV12-4 with TRBJ2-7; TRBD1 or TRBD2 may be the D gene (6 bases each). The CDR3 is 14 amino acids. Trimming took off 6 bases at V and 4 bases at J, with 16 bases between the two ends. The CDR3 coding sequence is TGTGCCAGCAGAGCTGCGGGACACGGGTACGAGCAGTACTTC. Protein: CASRAAGHGYEQYF.

The chain employs TRBV12-1 and TRBJ1-6; the D call of TRBD1 is as the table states it, not checked on the DNA. TRBV12-1 is recorded as a pseudogene. The CDR3 loop spans 19 amino acids. The CDR3 reads CASSFGFSFRTENNSPLHF. The CDR3 DNA reads TGTGCCAGCAGCTTTGGCTTTTCCTTCAGGACAGAGAATAATTCACCCCTCCACTTT.

The gene calls are TRBV7-6 and TRBJ2-7; 7 bases are a match to TRBD1. Trimming at V came to 2 bases and at J to 0 bases, leaving 4 bases not matched to a gene. The CDR3 is 15 residues long. Germline assignment: CDR1 SGHVS and CDR2 FNYEAQ. In DNA form, the CDR3 reads TGTGCCAGCAGCTTAAGAGGGGGCCTCTCCTACGAGCAGTACTTC. Its translation is CASSLRGGLSYEQYF.

The V and J genes are TRBV5-1 and TRBJ2-3; D remains unclear. This CDR3 contains 14 residues. V was clipped by 0 bases and J by 4 bases, with 9 bases between them. In germline, CDR1 is SGHRS, CDR2 YFSETQ. This CDR3 reads CASSLASVSDTQYF. DNA for the CDR3: TGCGCCAGCAGCTTGGCGTCTGTCTCAGATACGCAGTATTTT.

The chain links TRBV20-1 to TRBJ2-1; TRBD2 matches at 8 bases. The CDR3 length is 14 residues. V lost 3 bases and J lost 6; bases outside the gene matches: 7. Germline lookup yields CDR1 DFQATT and CDR2 SNEGSKA (reference sequence). CDR3 sequence (DNA): TGCAGTGCTAGTCCACTAGCGGTTGCCAATGAGCAGTTCTTC. Amino acids: CSASPLAVANEQFF.

The chain's CDR3 is CSARGTGASYEQYF. In DNA, the CDR3 is TGCAGTGCTCGAGGGACAGGGGCGTCCTACGAGCAGTACTTC. This chain uses TRBV20-1 with TRBJ2-7; TRBD1 matches 10 bases. The junction had 5 bases not matched to a gene; V was cut back by 5 bases and J by 1 base. This CDR3 is built from 14 residues. Germline V gene sequence: CDR1 DFQATT, CDR2 SNEGSKA (reference sequence).

The genes are TRBV15 and TRBJ2-7; D may be TRBD1 or TRBD2 (5 bases each). This CDR3 spans 17 amino acids. Germline values: CDR1 LNHNV, CDR2 YYDKDF (reference sequence). Trimming cost V 5 bases and J 2 bases, with 22 bases left between them. CDR3 loop: CATSLIRRLSGPYEQYF. The CDR3 DNA reads as TGTGCCACCAGCTTGATAAGGAGGTTATCAGGGCCCTACGAGCAGTACTTC.

This clonotype was detected only a few times. The V call is TRBV7-2, the J call TRBJ2-5, with D possibly TRBD2 on 6 matching bases. V lost 1 base to trimming and J lost 5 bases, with 14 bases between them. Germline V gene lookup returns CDR1 SGHTA and CDR2 FQGNSA. The CDR3 is 15 amino acids. The CDR3 reads CASSLVAGPEETQYF. The CDR3 DNA is TGTGCCAGCAGCTTAGTTGCGGGGCCCGAGGAGACCCAGTACTTC.

This clonotype has only a few counts. This sequence joins TRBV7-2 and TRBJ2-1; D ambiguous. The germline V gene has CDR1 SGHTA and CDR2 FQGNSA. The CDR3 loop spans 11 amino acids. Trimming left V 2 bases short and J 9 bases short, with 5 bases between. The CDR3 loop is CASSLYSEQFF. For the CDR3, the DNA is TGTGCCAGCAGCTTATATAGTGAGCAGTTCTTC.

The CDR3 nucleotides are TGTGCCAGCAGCGGGGCGAGTGTGGGAGAGCAGTTCTTC. Residues: CASSGASVGEQFF. The chain couples TRBV7-2 to TRBJ2-1; D is perhaps TRBD1 (5 bases). In germline, CDR1 is SGHTA, CDR2 FQGNSA. The length of the CDR3 is 13 residues. Trimming shortened V by 5 bases and J by 10 bases, and 15 bases separated the two germline ends.

The V call is TRBV5-6, the J call TRBJ1-1; 7 bases align to TRBD1. CDR1 and CDR2 from the germline V gene are SGHDT and YYEEEE. The CDR3 runs to 15 residues. V trimming: 7 bases; J trimming: 3 bases; junction bases outside the gene matches: 12. The CDR3 reads CASGHIETGHTEAFF. CDR3 nucleotide sequence: TGTGCCAGCGGGCACATTGAGACAGGGCACACTGAAGCTTTCTTT.

The chain has TRBV20-1 and TRBJ1-2; D is unresolved. There are 13 residues in the CDR3. Germline V gives CDR1 DFQATT, CDR2 SNEGSKA (reference sequence). The V end lost 3 bases, the J end lost 0 bases, and 8 bases lay between the germline ends. As DNA, the CDR3 is TGCAGTGCTAGCCCAGATACTAACTATGGCTACACCTTC. Residues: CSASPDTNYGYTF.

The chain employs TRBV6-1 and TRBJ2-5, with D unresolved. V lost 7 bases, J lost 5 bases, and 14 bases lay in between. The CDR3 is made up of 13 amino acids. Germline-derived CDR1 and CDR2 are MNHNS and SASEGT. The CDR3 nucleotides read TGTGCCAGCATCTCAAGGGTCGCGGAGACCCAGTACTTC. It is translated as CASISRVAETQYF.

The chain is built from TRBV7-2 and TRBJ2-5; D gene unclear. TRBJ2-7 matches the DNA end more closely, so the J call is doubtful. CDR1 is SGHTA and CDR2 is FQGNSA in the germline V gene. This CDR3 spans 16 amino acids. CDR3 in amino acids: CASSLSQLNQPYEQYF. The CDR3 region has the DNA TGTGCCAGCAGCTTATCACAGTTAAACCAACCCTACGAGCAGTACTTC.

The chain has TRBV3-1 and TRBJ2-2, with D uncertain. CDR3 length equals 13 residues. V lost 0 bases and J lost 3, with 2 bases in between. CDR1 is LGHDT, CDR2 YNNKEL, per germline (reference sequence). CDR3 sequence reads: CASSQDDTGELFF. The CDR3 DNA reads as TGTGCCAGCAGCCAAGACGACACCGGGGAGCTGTTTTTT. Using reference TRBV3-1 and TRBJ2-2 for the parts outside the CDR3, the full variable domain is DTAVSQTPKYLVTQMGNDKSIKCEQNLGHDTMYWYKQDSKKFLKIMFSYNNKELIINETVPNRFSPKSPDKAHLNLHINSLELGDSAVYFCASSQDDTGELFFGEGSRLTVL.

This clonotype was counted only a few times. The V and J genes are TRBV12-3 or TRBV12-4 and TRBJ1-5; D is unresolved. V dropped 3 bases and J dropped 7 bases, with 13 bases sitting between them. The CDR3 has 14 amino acids. The CDR3 here is CASSFTGEGQPQHF. The CDR3 region has the DNA TGTGCCAGCAGTTTTACCGGGGAAGGCCAGCCCCAGCATTTT.

In this sample, this clonotype turned up once. The J gene is TRBJ1-5, the V gene TRBV7-2, with a tentative D call TRBD1 (5 bases). CDR1 SGHTA and CDR2 FQGNSA come from the germline V gene. This CDR3 spans 13 amino acids. V lost 1 base and J 6 bases, leaving 7 bases between the germline ends. The CDR3 region is CASSLGQFQPQHF. CDR3 coding DNA: TGTGCCAGCAGCTTAGGACAGTTTCAGCCCCAGCATTTT.

The chain has TRBV4-3 and TRBJ2-5; D unresolved. The CDR3 runs 15 residues. Trimming pared 0 bases from V and 9 bases from J, leaving 17 bases between. CDR1 LGHNA and CDR2 YSLEER come from the germline V gene. The CDR3 nucleotides read TGCGCCAGCAGCCAAGATCTAAGGACCGCCTGGGCCCAGTACTTC. This encodes CASSQDLRTAWAQYF.

This chain connects TRBV4-3 to TRBJ2-1; 11 nucleotides line up with TRBD2. The CDR3 consists of 15 residues. From germline, CDR1 is LGHNA and CDR2 YSLEER. Unmatched junction bases numbered 5, after V lost 3 bases and J lost 7 bases. In DNA form, the CDR3 reads TGCGCCAGCAGCCAGGGGACTAGCGGTGAGAATGAGCAGTTCTTC. Translating it yields CASSQGTSGENEQFF.

The V gene is TRBV20-1, the J gene TRBJ1-2; 8 bases align to TRBD1. CDR1 is DFQATT, CDR2 SNEGSKA, per germline (reference sequence). With 5 bases clipped from V and 6 bases from J, the junction kept 2 bases outside the gene matches. The length of the CDR3 is 11 residues. DNA for the CDR3: TGCAGTGCTGACAGGGGTGATGGCTACACCTTC. Its protein is CSADRGDGYTF.

This sequence joins TRBV5-6 and TRBJ2-6; D remains ambiguous. The CDR3 spans 17 residues. Trimming shortened V by 0 bases and J by 0 bases, and 10 bases separated the two germline ends. The germline V gene encodes CDR1 SGHDT and CDR2 YYEEEE. CDR3 loop: CASSLVRISSGANVLTF. CDR3 DNA sequence: TGTGCCAGCAGCTTGGTCAGGATTAGCTCTGGGGCCAACGTCCTGACTTTC.

Points on this clonotype: This may stem from a read error, because a much larger clone lies one nucleotide away. The chain combines TRBV29-1 with TRBJ2-1; D is uncertain. The DNA end is more similar to TRBJ2-7, so the J call may be wrong. Germline CDR1 SQVTM, CDR2 ANQGSEA. The CDR3 runs 11 residues. CDR3 bases: TGCAGCGTTGAGGTCAACAATGAGCAGTACTTC. This codes for CSVEVNNEQYF.

This clonotype was observed a handful of times. V gene TRBV5-1 combines with J gene TRBJ2-3; weak D call: TRBD2 (5 bases). Trimming cost V 0 bases and J 0 bases, with 11 bases left between them. This CDR3 has 16 residues. Germline V gene sequence: CDR1 SGHRS, CDR2 YFSETQ. CDR3 DNA sequence: TGCGCCAGCAGCTTGGCCGGGGTTTCGAGCACAGATACGCAGTATTTT. This encodes CASSLAGVSSTDTQYF.

The gene calls are TRBV24-1 and TRBJ1-2; 7 bases are shared with TRBD1. The CDR3 consists of 13 residues. V lost 5 bases, J lost 5 bases, and 4 bases stayed unmatched. Per the germline V gene, CDR1 is KGHDR and CDR2 is SFDVKD. The CDR3: CATSATGEYGYTF. CDR3 coding DNA: TGTGCCACCAGTGCAACAGGGGAATATGGCTACACCTTC.

This clonotype was recorded a few times. This sequence joins TRBV29-1 and TRBJ1-1; D is undetermined. Per germline, CDR1 SQVTM and CDR2 ANQGSEA. The CDR3 sequence is 12 residues long. The V end was cut by 0 bases, the J end by 5 bases, with 7 bases between. CDR3 DNA sequence: TGCAGCGTTGAAGACTACTGGACTGAAGCTTTCTTT. The encoded protein is CSVEDYWTEAFF. The full variable domain, completed using reference TRBV29-1 and TRBJ1-1, is SAVISQKPSRDICQRGTSLTIQCQVDSQVTMMFWYRQQPGQSLTLIATANQGSEATYESGFVIDKFPISRPNLTFSTLTVSNMSPEDSSIYLCSVEDYWTEAFFGQGTRLTVV.

Here the CDR3 DNA reads TGTGCCAGCAGCTTAGTCGCAGGATTTAGCAATCAGCCCCAGCATTTT. Translated, it gives CASSLVAGFSNQPQHF. The rearrangement joins TRBV7-2 to TRBJ1-5; D gene uncertain. In germline, CDR1 is SGHTA, CDR2 FQGNSA. The CDR3 loop spans 16 amino acids. Trimming shortened V by 1 base and J by 0 bases, and 10 bases separated the two germline ends. The entire variable domain, with the rest obtained from reference TRBV7-2 and TRBJ1-5, is as follows: GAGVSQSPSNKVTEKGKDVELRCDPISGHTALYWYRQSLGQGLEFLIYFQGNSAPDKSGLPSDRFSAERTGGSVSTLTIQRTQQEDSAVYLCASSLVAGFSNQPQHFGDGTRLSIL.